A single sample gave rise to the 10 T cell receptor beta chains below, sequenced in a study of CD8+ T cells in alopecia areata. cDNA serving as the sequencing template came from extracted, reverse transcribed RNA. TCRdb's table, derived via immunoSEQ multiplex PCR, lists solely in-frame clones and lacks some. Here the sample spans 130,000 to 150,000 clones, around four fifths being singletons. Specified treatment: oral pan-JAK inhibitor, 5-10 mg twice daily. The starting material was CD8+ T cells sorted from blood, obtained at week 4, from a patient treated with tofacitinib. All receptors derive from a human donor with alopecia areata.

This chain links TRBV5-6 with TRBJ1-6, with D perhaps TRBD1 (6 bases). CDR3 size: 15 residues. Germline CDR1 is SGHDT and CDR2 is YYEEEE. Trimming removed 4 bases from V and 6 bases from J, with 14 bases in between. The CDR3 nucleotides are TGTGCCAGCAGCCCGGACAGATCGCGTAATTCACCCCTCCACTTT. Translated: CASSPDRSRNSPLHF.

CDR3 nucleotides: TGCAGCGTAGTAGGGGGGCCCGAGCGGGGGCCCCGCACAGATACGCAGTATTTT. Translating it yields CSVVGGPERGPRTDTQYF. V is TRBV29-1 and J is TRBJ2-3, with 8 bases matching TRBD2. After removal of 6 bases from V and 1 base from J, the junction contained 18 bases not matched to a gene. Germline assignment: CDR1 SQVTM and CDR2 ANQGSEA. This CDR3 region has 18 residues.

V gene TRBV5-4 combines with J gene TRBJ2-5, with D unresolved. This CDR3 spans 13 amino acids. Per the germline V gene, CDR1 is SGHNT and CDR2 is YYREEE (reference sequence). V gave up 1 base and J gave up 9 bases, with 13 bases separating them. The CDR3 DNA reads as TGTGCCAGCAGCTTGTTTGGGGTGTCCCCCCAGTACTTC. This encodes CASSLFGVSPQYF.

The rearrangement joins TRBV27 to TRBJ1-1; D is undetermined. Germline values: CDR1 MNHEY, CDR2 SMNVEV (reference sequence). V was trimmed by 5 bases and J by 1 base, leaving 20 bases between them. The CDR3 contains 17 residues. This CDR3 is CASSTSDGRRSNTEAFF. The CDR3, as DNA: TGTGCCAGCAGTACCTCGGACGGACGTAGGTCGAACACTGAAGCTTTCTTT.

The genes are TRBV27 and TRBJ2-7; D is possibly TRBD2 (6 bases). Deletions cut 6 bases from V and 1 base from J, with 16 bases between. From germline, CDR1 is MNHEY and CDR2 SMNVEV (reference sequence). This CDR3 contains 15 residues. The CDR3 DNA reads TGTGCCAGCAGCCACCTGGGGGGAAAGTCCTACGAGCAGTACTTC. Amino acids: CASSHLGGKSYEQYF.

This clone was seen a few times. V and J are TRBV7-2 and TRBJ2-1, with D hard to call. V was clipped by 3 bases and J by 4 bases, with 7 bases between them. From germline, CDR1 is SGHTA and CDR2 FQGNSA. The CDR3 runs 13 residues. The DNA of the CDR3 is TGTGCCAGCAGCTTCGACACGTACAATGAGCAGTTCTTC. It is translated as CASSFDTYNEQFF.

The chain has TRBV27 and TRBJ2-7; D remains unclear. Germline V lookup: CDR1 MNHEY, CDR2 SMNVEV (reference sequence). The CDR3 covers 14 residues. V dropped 2 bases and J dropped 2 bases, with 10 bases sitting between them. The CDR3 bases are TGTGCCAGCAGTTTAGGGCCTACTACCTACGAGCAGTACTTC. It specifies CASSLGPTTYEQYF.

The chain carries TRBV19 and TRBJ1-4; no clear D gene. With 11 bases removed from V and 5 bases from J, the gap between germline ends came to 15 bases. The germline gives CDR1 LNHDA, CDR2 SQIVND (reference sequence). The CDR3 length is 13 residues. CDR3 nucleotide sequence: TGTGCCGGAACCCGGTGGCGAAATGAAAAACTGTTTTTT. This sequence encodes CAGTRWRNEKLFF.

The chain uses TRBV18 and TRBJ2-1; TRBD2 matches 7 bases. V gave up 0 bases and J gave up 0 bases; unmatched junction bases: 2. CDR1 is KGHSH, CDR2 LQKENI, per germline. The CDR3 spans 16 residues. The CDR3 nucleotides are TGTGCCAGCTCACCACCGGGGGAGGGCTCCTACAATGAGCAGTTCTTC. Protein product: CASSPPGEGSYNEQFF.

The rearrangement uses TRBV11-3 and TRBJ2-3; 8 bases map to TRBD2. The length of the CDR3 is 16 residues. Germline trimming cut 4 bases from V and 2 bases from J; bases unmatched to any gene: 8. Germline loops: CDR1 SGHNT, CDR2 YENEEA. CDR3 DNA: TGTGCCAGCAGCTCCCGGGGGGGGGCACCCACAGATACGCAGTATTTT. Translation: CASSSRGGAPTDTQYF.